This T cell receptor beta chain is from a study of CD8 T cells in Susac syndrome. It was with random hexamers that 0.5 to 1 ug RNA was reverse transcribed. TCR beta CDR3 was amplified by immunoSEQ covering 54 Vbeta and 13 Jbeta. From the immunoSEQ multiplex PCR reads, TCRdb called clonotypes with MiXCR, one entry per CDR3 protein. Here the sample spans fewer than 100,000 distinct CDR3 sequences, roughly 90% being singletons. The germline V gene has CDR1 LNHDA and CDR2 SQIVND (reference sequence). This CDR3 contains 15 residues. The V gene lost 3 bases and the J gene lost 4 bases, with 14 bases spanning the gap. From blood CD8+ and CD4+ T cells, the TCR beta chain was sequenced. Treatment-naive patients with stable or active relapsing-remitting disease served as multiple sclerosis controls. FACS was used to enrich TEMRA cells, whereas the CD8+ and CD4+ T cells were obtained by negative isolation.

The chain joins TRBV19 to TRBJ2-3; D is possibly TRBD1 (5 bases). The TCR comes from a human donor with multiple sclerosis. The sequenced material came from CD8+ T cells from PBMCs. CDR3 in amino acids: CASSIYAGSADTQYF. The CDR3 DNA reads TGTGCCAGTAGTATTTATGCAGGGTCGGCAGATACGCAGTATTTT.